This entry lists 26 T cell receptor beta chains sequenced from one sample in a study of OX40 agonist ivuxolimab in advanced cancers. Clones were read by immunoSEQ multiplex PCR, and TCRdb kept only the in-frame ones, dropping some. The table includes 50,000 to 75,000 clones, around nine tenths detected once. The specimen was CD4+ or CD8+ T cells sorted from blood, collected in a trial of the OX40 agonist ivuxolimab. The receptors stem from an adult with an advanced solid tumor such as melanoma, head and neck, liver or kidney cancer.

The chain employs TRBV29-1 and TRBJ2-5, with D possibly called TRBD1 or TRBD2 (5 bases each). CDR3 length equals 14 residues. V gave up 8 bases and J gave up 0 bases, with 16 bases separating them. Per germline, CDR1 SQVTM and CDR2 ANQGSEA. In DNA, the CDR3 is TGCAGCTTCGGGGCAGGGTCTTACCAAGAGACCCAGTACTTC. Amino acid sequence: CSFGAGSYQETQYF.

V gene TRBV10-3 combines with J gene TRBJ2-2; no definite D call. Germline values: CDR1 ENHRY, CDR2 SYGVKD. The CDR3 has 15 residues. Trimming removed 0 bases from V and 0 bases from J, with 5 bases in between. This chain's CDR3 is CAISESVANTGELFF. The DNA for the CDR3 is TGTGCCATCAGTGAGTCAGTAGCGAACACCGGGGAGCTGTTTTTT.

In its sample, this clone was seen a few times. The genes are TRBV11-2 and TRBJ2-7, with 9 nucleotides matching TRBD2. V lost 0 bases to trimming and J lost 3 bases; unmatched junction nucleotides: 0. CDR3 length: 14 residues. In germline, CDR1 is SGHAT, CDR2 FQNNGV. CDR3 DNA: TGTGCCAGCAGCTTAGAGACTAGCGGCTACGAGCAGTACTTC. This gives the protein CASSLETSGYEQYF.

The CDR3 sequence is CASSSSSGWNNEQFF. Here the CDR3 DNA reads TGTGCCAGCAGCTCTTCTAGCGGGTGGAACAATGAGCAGTTCTTC. This chain uses TRBV5-4 with TRBJ2-1; 8 nucleotides line up with TRBD2. This CDR3 is built from 15 residues. With 3 bases clipped from V and 5 bases from J, the junction kept 7 bases outside the gene matches. Germline-derived CDR1 and CDR2 are SGHNT and YYREEE (reference sequence).

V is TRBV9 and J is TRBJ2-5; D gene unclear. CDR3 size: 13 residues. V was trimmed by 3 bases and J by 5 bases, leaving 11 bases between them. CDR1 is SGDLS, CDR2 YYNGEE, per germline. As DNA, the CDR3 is TGTGCCAGCAGCGAATCGCCCCCGGAGACCCAGTACTTC. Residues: CASSESPPETQYF.

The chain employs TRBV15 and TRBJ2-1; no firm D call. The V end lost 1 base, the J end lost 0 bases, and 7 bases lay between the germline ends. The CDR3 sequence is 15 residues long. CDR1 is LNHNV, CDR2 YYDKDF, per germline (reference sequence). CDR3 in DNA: TGTGCCACCAGCAGAGTTTACCGCTCCTACAATGAGCAGTTCTTC. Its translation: CATSRVYRSYNEQFF.

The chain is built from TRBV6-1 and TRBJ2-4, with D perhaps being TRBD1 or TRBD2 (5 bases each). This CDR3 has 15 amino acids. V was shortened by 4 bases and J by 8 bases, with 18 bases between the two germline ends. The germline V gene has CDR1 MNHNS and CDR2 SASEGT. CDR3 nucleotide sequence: TGTGCCAGCAGTGCCCGACAAGGGACGGAGTACATTCAGTACTTC. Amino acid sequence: CASSARQGTEYIQYF.

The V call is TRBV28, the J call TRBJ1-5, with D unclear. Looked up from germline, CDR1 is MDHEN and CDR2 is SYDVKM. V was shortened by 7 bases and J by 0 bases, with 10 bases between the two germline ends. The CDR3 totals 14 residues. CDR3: CASKDGYSNQPQHF. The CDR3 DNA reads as TGTGCCAGCAAAGACGGCTATAGCAATCAGCCCCAGCATTTT.

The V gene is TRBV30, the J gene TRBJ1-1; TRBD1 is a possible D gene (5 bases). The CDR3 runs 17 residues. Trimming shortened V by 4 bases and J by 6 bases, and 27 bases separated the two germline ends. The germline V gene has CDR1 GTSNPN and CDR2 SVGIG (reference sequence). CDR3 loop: CAWTKDQGGVLSPEAFF. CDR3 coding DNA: TGTGCCTGGACCAAGGATCAGGGTGGGGTCCTTAGTCCTGAAGCTTTCTTT.

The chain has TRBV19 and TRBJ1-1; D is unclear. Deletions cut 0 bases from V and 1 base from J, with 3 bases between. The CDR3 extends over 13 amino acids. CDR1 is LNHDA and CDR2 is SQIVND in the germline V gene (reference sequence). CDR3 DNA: TGTGCCAGTAGTATAGACAGGAACACTGAAGCTTTCTTT. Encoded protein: CASSIDRNTEAFF.

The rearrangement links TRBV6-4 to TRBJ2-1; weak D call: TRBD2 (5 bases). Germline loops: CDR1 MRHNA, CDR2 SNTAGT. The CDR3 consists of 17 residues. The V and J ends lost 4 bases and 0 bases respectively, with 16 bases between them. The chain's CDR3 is CASSVLASHSSYNEQFF. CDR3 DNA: TGTGCCAGCAGTGTGCTAGCTTCCCATAGCTCCTACAATGAGCAGTTCTTC.

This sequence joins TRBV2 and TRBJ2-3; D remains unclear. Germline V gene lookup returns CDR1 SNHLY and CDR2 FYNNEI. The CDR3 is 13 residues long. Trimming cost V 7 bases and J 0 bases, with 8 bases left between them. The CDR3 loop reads CASMWDSTDTQYF. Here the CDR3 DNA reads TGTGCCAGCATGTGGGATAGCACAGATACGCAGTATTTT. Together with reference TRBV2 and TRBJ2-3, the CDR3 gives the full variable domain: EPEVTQTPSHQVTQMGQEVILRCVPISNHLYFYWYRQILGQKVEFLVSFYNNEISEKSEIFDDQFSVERPDGSNFTLKIRSTKLEDSAMYFCASMWDSTDTQYFGPGTRLTVL.

CDR3 sequence reads: CASSVSPHREEETQYF. The CDR3 DNA sequence: TGTGCCAGCAGCGTATCTCCCCACAGGGAGGAGGAGACCCAGTACTTC. V is TRBV9 and J is TRBJ2-5; the D call may be TRBD1 or TRBD2 (6 bases each). CDR1 and CDR2 (germline): SGDLS, YYNGEE. CDR3 length: 16 residues. V shed 1 base and J shed 5 bases, with 18 bases lying between them. The full variable domain, rest sourced from reference TRBV9 and TRBJ2-5, is DSGVTQTPKHLITATGQRVTLRCSPRSGDLSVYWYQQSLDQGLQFLIQYYNGEERAKGNILERFSAQQFPDLHSELNLSSLELGDSALYFCASSVSPHREEETQYFGPGTRLLVL.

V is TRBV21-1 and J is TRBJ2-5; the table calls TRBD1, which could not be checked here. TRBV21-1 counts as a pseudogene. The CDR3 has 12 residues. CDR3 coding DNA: TGTGCCAGCAGGGCAGGGATGGAGACCCAGTACTTC. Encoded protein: CASRAGMETQYF.

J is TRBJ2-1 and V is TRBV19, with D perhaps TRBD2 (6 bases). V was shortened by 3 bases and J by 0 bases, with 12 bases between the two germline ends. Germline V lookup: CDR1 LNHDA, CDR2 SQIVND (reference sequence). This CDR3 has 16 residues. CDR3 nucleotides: TGTGCCAGTAGTATTGGGTGGGGGGTCTCCTACAATGAGCAGTTCTTC. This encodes CASSIGWGVSYNEQFF.

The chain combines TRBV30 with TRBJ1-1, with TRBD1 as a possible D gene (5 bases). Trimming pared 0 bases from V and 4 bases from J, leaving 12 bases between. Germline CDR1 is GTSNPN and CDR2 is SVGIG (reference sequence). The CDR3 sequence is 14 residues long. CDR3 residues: CAWSVGGSGTEAFF. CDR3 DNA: TGTGCCTGGAGTGTTGGGGGGTCGGGCACTGAAGCTTTCTTT.

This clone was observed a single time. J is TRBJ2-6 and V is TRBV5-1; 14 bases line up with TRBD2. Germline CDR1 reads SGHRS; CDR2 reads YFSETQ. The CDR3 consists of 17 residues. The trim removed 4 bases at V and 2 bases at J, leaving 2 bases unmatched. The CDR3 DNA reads TGCGCCAGCAGCCCGACTAGCGGGAGGGCTGGGGCCAACGTCCTGACTTTC. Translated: CASSPTSGRAGANVLTF. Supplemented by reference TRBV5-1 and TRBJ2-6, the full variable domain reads KAGVTQTPRYLIKTRGQQVTLSCSPISGHRSVSWYQQTPGQGLQFLFEYFSETQRNKGNFPGRFSGRQFSNSRSEMNVSTLELGDSALYLCASSPTSGRAGANVLTFGAGSRLTVL.

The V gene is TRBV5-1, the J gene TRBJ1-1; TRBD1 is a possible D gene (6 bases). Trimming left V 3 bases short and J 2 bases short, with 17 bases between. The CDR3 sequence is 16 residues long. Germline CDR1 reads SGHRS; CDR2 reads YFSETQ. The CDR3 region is CASSYDLDSLNTEAFF. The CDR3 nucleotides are TGCGCCAGCAGCTACGATTTGGACAGCTTAAACACTGAAGCTTTCTTT. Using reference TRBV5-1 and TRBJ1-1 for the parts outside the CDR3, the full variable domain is KAGVTQTPRYLIKTRGQQVTLSCSPISGHRSVSWYQQTPGQGLQFLFEYFSETQRNKGNFPGRFSGRQFSNSRSEMNVSTLELGDSALYLCASSYDLDSLNTEAFFGQGTRLTVV.

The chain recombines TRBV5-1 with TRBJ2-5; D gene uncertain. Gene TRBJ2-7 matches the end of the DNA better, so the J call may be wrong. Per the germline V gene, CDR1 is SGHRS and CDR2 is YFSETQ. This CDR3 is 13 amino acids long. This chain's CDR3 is CASSLATRDEQYF. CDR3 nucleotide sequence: TGCGCCAGCAGCTTGGCCACGAGAGACGAGCAGTACTTC.

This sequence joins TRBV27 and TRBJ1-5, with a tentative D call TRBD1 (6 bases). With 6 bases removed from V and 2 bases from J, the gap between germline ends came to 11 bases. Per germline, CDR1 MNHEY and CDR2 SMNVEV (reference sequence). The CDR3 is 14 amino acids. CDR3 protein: CASSYKGGNQPQHF. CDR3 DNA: TGTGCCAGCAGCTATAAGGGGGGCAATCAGCCCCAGCATTTT.

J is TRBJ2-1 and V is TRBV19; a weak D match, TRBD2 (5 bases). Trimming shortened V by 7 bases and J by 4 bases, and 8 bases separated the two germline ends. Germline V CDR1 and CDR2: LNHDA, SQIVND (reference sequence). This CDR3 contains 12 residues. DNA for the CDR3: TGTGCCAGTACCACTAGGTACAATGAGCAGTTCTTC. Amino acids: CASTTRYNEQFF.

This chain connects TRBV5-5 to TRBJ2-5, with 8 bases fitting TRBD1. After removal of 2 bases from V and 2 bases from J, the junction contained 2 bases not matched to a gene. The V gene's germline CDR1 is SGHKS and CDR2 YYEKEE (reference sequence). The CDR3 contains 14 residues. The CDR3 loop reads CASSFQGAQETQYF. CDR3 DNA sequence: TGTGCCAGCAGCTTCCAGGGGGCGCAAGAGACCCAGTACTTC.

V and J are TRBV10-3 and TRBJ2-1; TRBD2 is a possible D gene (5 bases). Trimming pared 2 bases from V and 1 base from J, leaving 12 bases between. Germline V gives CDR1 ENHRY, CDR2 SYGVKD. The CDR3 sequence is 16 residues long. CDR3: CAISEGLTKSYNEQFF. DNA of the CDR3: TGTGCCATCAGTGAGGGACTCACAAAATCCTACAATGAGCAGTTCTTC.

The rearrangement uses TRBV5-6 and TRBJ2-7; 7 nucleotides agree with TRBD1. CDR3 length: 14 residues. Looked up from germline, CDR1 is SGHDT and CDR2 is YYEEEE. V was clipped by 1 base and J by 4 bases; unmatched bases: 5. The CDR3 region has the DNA TGTGCCAGCAGCTTGTGGCAACAGGGGTACGAGCAGTACTTC. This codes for CASSLWQQGYEQYF.

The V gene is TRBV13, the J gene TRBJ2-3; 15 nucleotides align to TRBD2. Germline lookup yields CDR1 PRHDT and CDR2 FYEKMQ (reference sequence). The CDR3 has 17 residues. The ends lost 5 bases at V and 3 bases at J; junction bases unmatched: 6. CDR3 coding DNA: TGTGCCAGCAGCACCTGGGGACTAGCGGGAGGAACAGATACGCAGTATTTT. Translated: CASSTWGLAGGTDTQYF.

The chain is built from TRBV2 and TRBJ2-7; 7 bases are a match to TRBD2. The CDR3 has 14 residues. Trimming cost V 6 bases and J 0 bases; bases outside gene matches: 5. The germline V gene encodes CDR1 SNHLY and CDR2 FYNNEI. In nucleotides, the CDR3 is TGTGCCAGCAGCAGGGAGGGTGGCTCCTACGAGCAGTACTTC. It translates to CASSREGGSYEQYF.